Each of the 32 T cell receptor beta chains below was sequenced from the same sample in a study of OX40 agonist ivuxolimab in advanced cancers. Produced via immunoSEQ multiplex PCR; TCRdb's table is partial and in-frame only. The sample lists 20,000 or so clones, 74% seen once, with around 34% in the top ten. The sample in question was CD4+ or CD8+ T cells sorted from blood, obtained in a trial of the OX40 agonist ivuxolimab. The origin of the receptors is an adult with an advanced solid tumor such as melanoma, head and neck, liver or kidney cancer.

The genes are TRBV18 and TRBJ2-7; D call uncertain. Germline lookup yields CDR1 KGHSH and CDR2 LQKENI. Trimming took off 2 bases at V and 1 base at J, with 12 bases between the two ends. The CDR3 sequence is 15 residues long. The CDR3 DNA is TGTGCCAGCTCACCATTTTTACAAGGGTCCTACGAGCAGTACTTC. Its translation is CASSPFLQGSYEQYF. Looking up the rest from reference TRBV18 and TRBJ2-7 gives the full variable domain: NAGVMQNPRHLVRRRGQEARLRCSPMKGHSHVYWYRQLPEEGLKFMVYLQKENIIDESGMPKERFSAEFPKEGPSILRIQQVVRGDSAAYFCASSPFLQGSYEQYFGPGTRLTVT.

This clone occurred once. The chain couples TRBV5-1 to TRBJ2-7; no clear D. The CDR3 has 14 amino acids. CDR1 SGHRS and CDR2 YFSETQ come from the germline V gene. With 0 bases removed from V and 2 bases from J, the gap between germline ends came to 9 bases. CDR3 protein: CASSLVRFAYEQYF. The CDR3, as DNA: TGCGCCAGCAGCTTGGTCAGGTTCGCCTACGAGCAGTACTTC.

This chain joins TRBV28 and TRBJ2-7, with 10 bases aligning to TRBD2. V trimming: 4 bases; J trimming: 3 bases; junction bases outside the gene matches: 6. The CDR3 runs to 15 residues. CDR1 is MDHEN, CDR2 SYDVKM, per germline. CDR3 bases: TGTGCCAGCAGTTCGGAGCGGGAGGGGGGCTACGAGCAGTACTTC. Amino acids: CASSSEREGGYEQYF.

CDR3 in amino acids: CSVSPGQGAQPQHF. CDR3 bases: TGCAGCGTTTCCCCGGGACAGGGAGCTCAGCCCCAGCATTTT. V is TRBV29-1 and J is TRBJ1-5, with 9 bases aligning to TRBD1. The CDR3 covers 14 residues. The germline V gene encodes CDR1 SQVTM and CDR2 ANQGSEA. V dropped 5 bases and J dropped 6; count of bases not matched to a gene: 8.

This clone was seen a handful of times. V gene TRBV6-5 combines with J gene TRBJ1-4, with D perhaps TRBD1 (6 bases). V was cut by 6 bases and J by 7 bases, with 18 bases left in between. Germline V gene sequence: CDR1 MNHEY, CDR2 SVGAGI. CDR3 length: 15 amino acids. The CDR3 loop is CASSPTGSGGEKLFF. CDR3 DNA: TGTGCCAGCAGCCCGACAGGTTCTGGGGGTGAAAAACTGTTTTTT.

The J gene is TRBJ2-5, the V gene TRBV6-5; D may match TRBD1 or TRBD2 (6 bases each). There are 13 residues in the CDR3. The V end lost 2 bases, the J end lost 4 bases, and 8 bases lay between the germline ends. In germline, CDR1 is MNHEY, CDR2 SVGAGI. As DNA, the CDR3 is TGTGCCAGCAGTTACGGAGGGGGAGAGACCCAGTACTTC. This gives the protein CASSYGGGETQYF.

The rearrangement uses TRBV7-9 and TRBJ2-7; D gene ambiguous. There are 11 residues in the CDR3. V was pared by 5 bases and J by 2 bases, with 4 bases between. From germline, CDR1 is SEHNR and CDR2 FQNEAQ (reference sequence). The chain's CDR3 is CASSGTYEQYF. The CDR3 bases are TGTGCCAGCAGCGGGACCTACGAGCAGTACTTC. Together with reference TRBV7-9 and TRBJ2-7, the CDR3 gives the full variable domain: DTGVSQNPRHKITKRGQNVTFRCDPISEHNRLYWYRQTLGQGPEFLTYFQNEAQLEKSRLLSDRFSAERPKGSFSTLEIQRTEQGDSAMYLCASSGTYEQYFGPGTRLTVT.

The genes are TRBV6-6 and TRBJ1-5; D might be TRBD1 (5 bases). There are 16 residues in the CDR3. Germline V gives CDR1 MNHNY, CDR2 SVGAGI (reference sequence). V dropped 0 bases and J dropped 4 bases, with 13 bases sitting between them. CDR3 bases: TGTGCCAGCAGTTACTCGGCCGGGGACCTGAATCAGCCCCAGCATTTT. This encodes CASSYSAGDLNQPQHF.

This chain joins TRBV30 and TRBJ2-2; D gene ambiguous. The germline V gene encodes CDR1 GTSNPN and CDR2 SVGIG (reference sequence). The CDR3 covers 12 residues. Trimming removed 5 bases at V and 1 base at J, with 5 bases between. In DNA, the CDR3 is TGTGCCTGGGCGTTGAACACCGGGGAGCTGTTTTTT. Translation gives CAWALNTGELFF.

The V gene is TRBV21-1, the J gene TRBJ2-7. TRBV21-1 is noted as a pseudogene. The length of the CDR3 is 17 residues. This chain's CDR3 is CASKNRGWGREDYEQYF. The CDR3 DNA sequence: TGTGCCAGCAAAAATCGGGGCTGGGGACGGGAAGACTACGAGCAGTACTTC.

V is TRBV28 and J is TRBJ2-1; D not certain. Looked up from germline, CDR1 is MDHEN and CDR2 is SYDVKM. The CDR3 is 10 residues long. Trimming left V 5 bases short and J 7 bases short, with 3 bases between. CDR3 DNA: TGTGCCAGCAGTCGAAATGAGCAGTTCTTC. This sequence encodes CASSRNEQFF.

The rearrangement links TRBV6-6 to TRBJ2-1; 11 bases match TRBD2. The CDR3 has 16 residues. Germline lookup yields CDR1 MNHNY and CDR2 SVGAGI (reference sequence). Trimming at V came to 5 bases and at J to 9 bases, leaving 12 bases not matched to a gene. The CDR3 loop is CASSPRMIAGGVEQFF. Written as DNA, the CDR3 is TGTGCCAGCAGTCCCCGTATGATAGCGGGAGGGGTTGAGCAGTTCTTC.

This clone has a handful of counts. This chain uses TRBV7-6 with TRBJ2-1, with 11 bases lining up with TRBD2. From germline, CDR1 is SGHVS and CDR2 FNYEAQ. This CDR3 has 16 residues. The J segment lost 6 bases and the V segment lost 0 bases, leaving 4 bases of the junction unmatched. CDR3 sequence: CASSLASGGAFNEQFF. The CDR3 coding sequence is TGTGCCAGCAGCTTAGCTAGCGGGGGGGCCTTCAATGAGCAGTTCTTC.

This chain uses TRBV19 with TRBJ2-1; D unresolved. CDR3 size: 14 residues. Germline CDR1 reads LNHDA; CDR2 reads SQIVND (reference sequence). V lost 5 bases to trimming and J lost 1 base, with 9 bases between them. The CDR3 loop reads CASSLSASYNEQFF. The CDR3 coding sequence is TGTGCCAGTAGTCTTAGTGCATCCTACAATGAGCAGTTCTTC.

This chain links TRBV19 with TRBJ2-1; no clear D. Trimming left V 2 bases short and J 4 bases short, with 6 bases between. Germline V gives CDR1 LNHDA, CDR2 SQIVND (reference sequence). The CDR3 totals 13 residues. The CDR3 reads CASSISEYNEQFF. The CDR3 DNA sequence: TGTGCCAGTAGTATAAGTGAGTACAATGAGCAGTTCTTC.

This clone was detected a few times. The chain joins TRBV5-8 to TRBJ2-3, with 8 bases that match TRBD1. CDR1 SGHTS and CDR2 YDEGEE come from the germline V gene. The CDR3 length is 15 residues. Trimming at V came to 3 bases and at J to 0 bases, leaving 3 bases not matched to a gene. CDR3 nucleotide sequence: TGTGCCAGCAGCTCACAGGGGGTGAGCACAGATACGCAGTATTTT. Translation gives CASSSQGVSTDTQYF.

This clone was seen once. The chain uses TRBV5-8 and TRBJ2-3; D remains ambiguous. Germline V gives CDR1 SGHTS, CDR2 YDEGEE. V lost 0 bases to trimming and J lost 7 bases, with 6 bases between them. This CDR3 is 12 amino acids long. CDR3 nucleotide sequence: TGTGCCAGCAGCTTGGATTCCTATACGCAGTATTTT. Translated: CASSLDSYTQYF.

CDR3 DNA sequence: TGTGCCAGCAGTCCAGGCTGGGGGACTGAAGCTTTCTTT. As protein: CASSPGWGTEAFF. The chain recombines TRBV27 with TRBJ1-1, with a tentative D call TRBD1 (5 bases). Germline V lookup: CDR1 MNHEY, CDR2 SMNVEV (reference sequence). Trimming stripped 5 bases from V and 5 bases from J, with 12 bases between. The CDR3 has 13 amino acids.

The gene calls are TRBV6-5 and TRBJ1-2; TRBD1 might be the D (5 bases). The V gene's germline CDR1 is MNHEY and CDR2 SVGAGI. The CDR3 has 14 amino acids. V was shortened by 0 bases and J by 1 base, with 6 bases between the two germline ends. The DNA of the CDR3 is TGTGCCAGCAGTTACTCCGACAGTAACTATGGCTACACCTTC. As protein: CASSYSDSNYGYTF.

This clone came up once. The rearrangement uses TRBV19 and TRBJ1-1; D unclear. V was clipped by 5 bases and J by 6 bases, with 16 bases between them. The CDR3 runs to 14 residues. The germline gives CDR1 LNHDA, CDR2 SQIVND (reference sequence). CDR3 sequence: CASSEDLEEAEAFF. Written as DNA, the CDR3 is TGTGCCAGTAGTGAGGACCTCGAGGAGGCTGAAGCTTTCTTT.

There are a few counts of this clone. A junction end diverges from the germline sequence, so it may reflect a read error. The J gene is TRBJ2-1, the V gene TRBV4-3; either TRBD1 or TRBD2 may supply D (5 bases each). Germline V gene data show CDR1 as LGHNA and CDR2 as YSLEER. This CDR3 has 18 residues. The CDR3 nucleotides are TGCGCCAGCAGCGAAGAGGGCACAGACACAGGATTCTACAATGAGCAGTTCTTC. It codes for CASSEEGTDTGFYNEQFF.

This clone was seen only a few times. As DNA, the CDR3 is TGTGCCAGCACGGCAGGTGTTTACAATGAGCAGTTCTTC. This translates into CASTAGVYNEQFF. This chain joins TRBV6-5 and TRBJ2-1; D is uncertain. The CDR3 extends over 13 amino acids. The germline V gene has CDR1 MNHEY and CDR2 SVGAGI. V lost 7 bases to trimming and J lost 4 bases, with 11 bases between them.

The rearrangement joins TRBV29-1 to TRBJ2-5, with 8 bases lining up with TRBD1. The J call may be in error: the DNA end matches TRBJ2-7 better. CDR3 length equals 13 residues. Germline V gene data show CDR1 as SQVTM and CDR2 as ANQGSEA. The CDR3 DNA reads TGCAGCGCTAGGGACAGGTACTCCTACGAGCAGTACTTC. Amino acids: CSARDRYSYEQYF.

J is TRBJ2-2 and V is TRBV11-2, with D tentatively TRBD2 (6 bases). Germline-derived CDR1 and CDR2 are SGHAT and FQNNGV. This CDR3 has 12 residues. The V end lost 1 base, the J end lost 10 bases, and 7 bases lay between the germline ends. CDR3 DNA sequence: TGTGCCAGCAGCTTAGGCGGGATGGAGCTGTTTTTT. Its translation: CASSLGGMELFF.

The gene calls are TRBV15 and TRBJ1-4, with D possibly being TRBD1 (6 bases). CDR1 and CDR2 from the germline V gene are LNHNV and YYDKDF (reference sequence). This CDR3 has 15 residues. V was shortened by 1 base and J by 7 bases, with 13 bases between the two germline ends. The CDR3 DNA sequence: TGTGCCACCAGCAGAGCTTTGGCAGGGGTTGAAAAACTGTTTTTT. This gives the protein CATSRALAGVEKLFF.

A note on this clone: The missing conserved phenylalanine or tryptophan at the end of this CDR3 makes a read error likely. The rearrangement uses TRBV5-6 and TRBJ1-2; D ambiguous. This CDR3 comprises 13 residues. Per germline, CDR1 SGHDT and CDR2 YYEEEE. Trimming pared 4 bases from V and 4 bases from J, leaving 11 bases between. The CDR3 nucleotides read TGTGCCAGCAGCGCGCAAGAAAGCTATGGCTACACCCTC. Translated, it gives CASSAQESYGYTL.

This clone was counted a single time. The rearrangement joins TRBV19 to TRBJ2-6; D gene unclear. Germline CDR1 LNHDA, CDR2 SQIVND (reference sequence). V lost 4 bases and J lost 0, with 7 bases in between. The length of the CDR3 is 15 residues. In DNA form, the CDR3 reads TGTGCCAGTAGTACTTACAGCTCTGGGGCCAACGTCCTGACTTTC. Amino acids: CASSTYSSGANVLTF.

The chain uses TRBV19 and TRBJ2-4; D may be TRBD1 (7 bases). V lost 5 bases and J lost 3, with 14 bases in between. Germline CDR1 reads LNHDA; CDR2 reads SQIVND (reference sequence). This CDR3 has 15 amino acids. For the CDR3, the DNA is TGTGCCAGTAGTTTCCCGCAGGGGGGCAAAAACATTCAGTACTTC. It codes for CASSFPQGGKNIQYF.

This clone was counted a few times. Since a far larger clone is one base different, this is likely a read error. This sample also contains other DNA sequences that code for the same CDR3. V and J are TRBV5-4 and TRBJ2-5; TRBD2 aligns across 9 bases. CDR3 length equals 16 residues. J lost 13 bases, V lost 4 bases, and 20 bases had no gene match. The germline V gene has CDR1 SGHNT and CDR2 YYREEE (reference sequence). DNA for the CDR3: TGTGCCAGCAGCCAAGATTTCCCCCTGGCGGGGGGGCTCCCGTACTTC. It encodes CASSQDFPLAGGLPYF.

The chain uses TRBV19 and TRBJ2-1; D perhaps matches TRBD2 (5 bases). Germline values: CDR1 LNHDA, CDR2 SQIVND (reference sequence). The CDR3 has 15 amino acids. V was pared by 6 bases and J by 6 bases, with 18 bases between. The CDR3 is CASRPAAGNINEQFF. The CDR3 DNA reads TGTGCCAGTAGACCGGCCGCGGGCAACATCAATGAGCAGTTCTTC.

This clone was seen only a few times. The chain recombines TRBV30 with TRBJ2-1; D ambiguous. The ends were cut back, 2 bases at V and 5 bases at J, with 7 bases in the middle. The germline V gene encodes CDR1 GTSNPN and CDR2 SVGIG (reference sequence). The CDR3 runs 12 residues. CDR3 sequence: CAWSWTNNEQFF. The CDR3 DNA follows: TGTGCCTGGAGTTGGACCAACAATGAGCAGTTCTTC.

The rearrangement joins TRBV7-2 to TRBJ2-2; D gene ambiguous. CDR1 is SGHTA, CDR2 FQGNSA, per germline. This CDR3 contains 13 residues. V lost 1 base and J lost 6, with 6 bases in between. CDR3 nucleotide sequence: TGTGCCAGCAGCTTAGTTTCGGCCGGGGAGCTGTTTTTT. The encoded protein is CASSLVSAGELFF. The whole variable domain, filled in from reference TRBV7-2 and TRBJ2-2, reads GAGVSQSPSNKVTEKGKDVELRCDPISGHTALYWYRQSLGQGLEFLIYFQGNSAPDKSGLPSDRFSAERTGGSVSTLTIQRTQQEDSAVYLCASSLVSAGELFFGEGSRLTVL.